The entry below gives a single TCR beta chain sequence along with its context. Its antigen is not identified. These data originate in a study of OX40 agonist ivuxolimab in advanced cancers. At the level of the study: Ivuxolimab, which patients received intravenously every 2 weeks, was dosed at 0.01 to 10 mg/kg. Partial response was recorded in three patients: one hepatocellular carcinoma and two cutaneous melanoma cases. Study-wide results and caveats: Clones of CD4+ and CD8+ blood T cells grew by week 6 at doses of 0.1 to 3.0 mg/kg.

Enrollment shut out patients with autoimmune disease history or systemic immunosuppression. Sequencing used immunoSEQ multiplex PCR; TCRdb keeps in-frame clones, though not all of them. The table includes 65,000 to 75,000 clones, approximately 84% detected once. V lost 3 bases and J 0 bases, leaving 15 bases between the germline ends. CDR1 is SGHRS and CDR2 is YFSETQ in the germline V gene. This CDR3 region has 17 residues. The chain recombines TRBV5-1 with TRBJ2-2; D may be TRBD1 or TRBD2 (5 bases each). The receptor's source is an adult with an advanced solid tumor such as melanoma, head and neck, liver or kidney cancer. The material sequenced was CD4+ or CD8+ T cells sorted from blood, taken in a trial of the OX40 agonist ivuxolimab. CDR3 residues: CASSSPNGGANTGELFF. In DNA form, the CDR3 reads TGCGCCAGCAGCTCCCCCAATGGGGGAGCGAACACCGGGGAGCTGTTTTTT.